Reported below is one T cell receptor (beta chain). Germline V gives CDR1 MDHEN, CDR2 SYDVKM. V lost 3 bases, J lost 3 bases, and 14 bases lay in between. The CDR3 covers 15 residues. The age range of participants was 18 to 89 years, with residence in about two dozen US areas. The study assigned cohorts using participant-reported clinical history. This entry comes from a study of blood T cell repertoires in COVID-19. Method: immunoSEQ multiplex PCR; TCRdb's copy keeps in-frame clones and lacks some. Of around 280,000 clones in the sample, roughly 87% were seen once. V gene TRBV28 combines with J gene TRBJ1-2; D is unclear. The clonotype was recovered from a woman aged 40 to 50 who had recovered from COVID-19. The sample consisted of PBMCs or T cells enriched from blood (not recorded which). The CDR3 bases are TGTGCCAGCAGTTTCGAGGTTGCCCTCTACTATGGCTACACCTTC. Protein: CASSFEVALYYGYTF.